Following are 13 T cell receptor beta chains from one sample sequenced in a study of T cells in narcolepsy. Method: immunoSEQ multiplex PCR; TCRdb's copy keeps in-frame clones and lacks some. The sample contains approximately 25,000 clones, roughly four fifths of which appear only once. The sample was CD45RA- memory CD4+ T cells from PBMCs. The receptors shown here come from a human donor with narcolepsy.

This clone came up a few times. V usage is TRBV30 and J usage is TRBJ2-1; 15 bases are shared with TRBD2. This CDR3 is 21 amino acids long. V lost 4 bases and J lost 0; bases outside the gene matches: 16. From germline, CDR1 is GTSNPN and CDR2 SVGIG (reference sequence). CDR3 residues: CAWMGTSGGPSNRFSYNEQFF. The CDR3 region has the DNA TGTGCCTGGATGGGGACTAGCGGGGGGCCATCAAACCGTTTCTCCTACAATGAGCAGTTCTTC.

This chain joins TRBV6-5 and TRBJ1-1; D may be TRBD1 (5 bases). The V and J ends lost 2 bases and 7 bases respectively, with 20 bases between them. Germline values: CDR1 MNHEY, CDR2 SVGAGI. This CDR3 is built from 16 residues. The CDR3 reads CASSYPGLDSTNEAFF. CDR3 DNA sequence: TGTGCCAGCAGTTACCCGGGACTAGATTCCACTAATGAAGCTTTCTTT.

CDR3 residues: CASSGGDSSARRQPQHF. Written as DNA, the CDR3 is TGTGCCAGCAGTGGGGGGGACAGCTCGGCCCGAAGACAGCCCCAGCATTTT. The rearrangement links TRBV6-1 to TRBJ1-5; TRBD1 matches at 7 bases. J gave up 7 bases and V 4 bases, and 16 bases lay outside the gene matches. The germline CDR1 and CDR2 sequences are MNHNS and SASEGT. The CDR3 consists of 17 residues.

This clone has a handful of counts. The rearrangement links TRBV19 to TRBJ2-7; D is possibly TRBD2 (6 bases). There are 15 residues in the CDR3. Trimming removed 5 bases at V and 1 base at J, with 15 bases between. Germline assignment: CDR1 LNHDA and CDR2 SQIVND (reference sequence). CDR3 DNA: TGTGCCAGTAGTCGGAGGGAAGGTGATTCCTACGAGCAGTACTTC. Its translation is CASSRREGDSYEQYF.

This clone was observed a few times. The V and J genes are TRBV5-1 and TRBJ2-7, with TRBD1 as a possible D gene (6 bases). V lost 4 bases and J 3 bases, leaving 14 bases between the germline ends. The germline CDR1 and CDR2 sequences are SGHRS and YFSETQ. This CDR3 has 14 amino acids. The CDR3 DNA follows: TGCGCCAGCAGCCTGGACAGTCTGAGCTACGAGCAGTACTTC. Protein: CASSLDSLSYEQYF.

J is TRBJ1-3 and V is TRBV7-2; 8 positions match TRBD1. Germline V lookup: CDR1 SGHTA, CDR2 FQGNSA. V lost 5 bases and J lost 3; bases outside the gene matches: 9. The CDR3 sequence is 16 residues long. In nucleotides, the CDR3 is TGTGCCAGCAGCCTATCGACAGGGGCATTTGGAAACACCATATATTTT. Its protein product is CASSLSTGAFGNTIYF.

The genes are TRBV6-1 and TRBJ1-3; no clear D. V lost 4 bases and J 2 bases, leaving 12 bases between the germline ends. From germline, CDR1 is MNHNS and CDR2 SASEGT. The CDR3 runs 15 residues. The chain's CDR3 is CASSATRSAGNTIYF. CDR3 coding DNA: TGTGCCAGCAGTGCTACAAGGTCGGCTGGAAACACCATATATTTT.

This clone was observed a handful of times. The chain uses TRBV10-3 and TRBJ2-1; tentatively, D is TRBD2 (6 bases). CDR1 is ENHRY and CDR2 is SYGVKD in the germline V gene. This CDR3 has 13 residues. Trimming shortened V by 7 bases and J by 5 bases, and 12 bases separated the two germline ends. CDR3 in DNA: TGTGCCATCAACAACGGAGGGGACAATGAGCAGTTCTTC. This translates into CAINNGGDNEQFF.

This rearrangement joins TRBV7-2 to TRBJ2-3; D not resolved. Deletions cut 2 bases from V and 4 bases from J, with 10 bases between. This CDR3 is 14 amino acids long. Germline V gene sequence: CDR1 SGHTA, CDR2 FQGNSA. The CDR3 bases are TGTGCCAGCAGCTTAAAGGTAGGGCCAGATACGCAGTATTTT. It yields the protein CASSLKVGPDTQYF.

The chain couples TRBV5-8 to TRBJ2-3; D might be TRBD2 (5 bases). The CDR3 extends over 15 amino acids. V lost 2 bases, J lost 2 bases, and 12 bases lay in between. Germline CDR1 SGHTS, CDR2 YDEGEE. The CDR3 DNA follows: TGTGCCAGCAGCTTTGAGGGAAGCTCCACAGATACGCAGTATTTT. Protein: CASSFEGSSTDTQYF.

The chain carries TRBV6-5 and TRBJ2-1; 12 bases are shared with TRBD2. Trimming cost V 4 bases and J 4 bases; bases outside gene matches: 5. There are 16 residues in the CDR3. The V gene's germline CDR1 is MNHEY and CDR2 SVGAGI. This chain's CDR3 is CASSLSTSGSYNEQFF. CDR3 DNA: TGTGCCAGCAGTTTGTCGACTAGCGGGAGTTACAATGAGCAGTTCTTC.

The CDR3 DNA is TGCGCCAGCAGCCCCATGGGTGGGGGTTCGAACACTGAAGCTTTCTTT. Translated, it gives CASSPMGGGSNTEAFF. The chain couples TRBV4-1 to TRBJ1-1, with a tentative D call TRBD1 (5 bases). The germline V gene encodes CDR1 MGHRA and CDR2 YSYEKL. The CDR3 has 16 residues. Deletions cut 4 bases from V and 1 base from J, with 16 bases between.

CDR3 in amino acids: CASSLLGPNSPLHF. In DNA, the CDR3 is TGTGCCAGTAGTCTCCTCGGACCCAATTCACCCCTCCACTTT. The chain recombines TRBV19 with TRBJ1-6; D remains unclear. Germline CDR1 and CDR2: LNHDA and SQIVND (reference sequence). This CDR3 comprises 14 residues. V lost 5 bases to trimming and J lost 7 bases, with 12 bases between them.